A single sample is the source of the 24 T cell receptor beta chains below, sequenced in a study of T cells after yellow fever vaccination. TCRdb processed the 5' RACE reads anew with MiXCR; each CDR3 protein has one entry. The table lists over 70,000 distinct CDR3 sequences, around 7.3% of them singletons. The source was CD8+ T cells sorted from PBMCs, collected on the day of the yellow fever booster vaccination. Every receptor here comes from a man aged 30 to 39 who received the YFV17D yellow fever vaccine.

This clonotype was observed a handful of times. The CDR3 loop is CASSLGTSKGGEAFF. The CDR3, as DNA: TGTGCCAGCAGTTTAGGGACATCGAAGGGGGGTGAAGCTTTCTTT. V gene TRBV12-3 or TRBV12-4 combines with J gene TRBJ1-1; weak D call: TRBD1 (6 bases). The CDR3 totals 15 residues. With 1 base removed from V and 7 bases from J, the gap between germline ends came to 16 bases.

In its sample, this clonotype was seen a few times. The chain joins TRBV5-1 to TRBJ2-3, with D perhaps assigned TRBD1 or TRBD2 (5 bases each). The CDR3 covers 15 residues. Germline V gene sequence: CDR1 SGHRS, CDR2 YFSETQ. V gave up 3 bases and J gave up 6 bases, with 17 bases separating them. DNA for the CDR3: TGCGCCAGCAGCTCGAGTTGGGACCCTGGGGATACGCAGTATTTT. Translating it yields CASSSSWDPGDTQYF.

This clonotype showed up just a few times. The chain uses TRBV28 and TRBJ1-6; TRBD1 is a possible D gene (5 bases). V lost 8 bases, J lost 8 bases, and 22 bases lay in between. In germline, CDR1 is MDHEN, CDR2 SYDVKM. This CDR3 contains 16 residues. For the CDR3, the DNA is TGTGCCAGCCGTAGGTTGGGGGGTGGGGGTGATTCACCCCTCCACTTT. Its translation is CASRRLGGGGDSPLHF. The variable domain in full, completed from reference TRBV28 and TRBJ1-6, reads DVKVTQSSRYLVKRTGEKVFLECVQDMDHENMFWYRQDPGLGLRLIYFSYDVKMKEKGDIPEGYSVSREKKERFSLILESASTNQTSMYLCASRRLGGGGDSPLHFGNGTRLTVT.

A few counts support this clonotype. The chain is built from TRBV7-2 and TRBJ2-7; unclear D gene. This CDR3 spans 12 amino acids. V was cut by 3 bases and J by 5 bases, with 8 bases left in between. Germline values: CDR1 SGHTA, CDR2 FQGNSA. In DNA form, the CDR3 reads TGTGCCAGCAGCTTGCTGGGTGACGAGCAGTACTTC. Protein: CASSLLGDEQYF.

This clonotype has at least ten counts. This chain links TRBV27 with TRBJ2-7; D possibly uses TRBD1 or TRBD2 (5 bases each). The CDR3 has 12 residues. Germline V lookup: CDR1 MNHEY, CDR2 SMNVEV (reference sequence). V was cut by 5 bases and J by 5 bases, with 10 bases left in between. CDR3 DNA sequence: TGTGCCAGCAGTGCTGGGACCCACGAGCAGTACTTC. The encoded protein is CASSAGTHEQYF.

V gene TRBV15 combines with J gene TRBJ2-6; 7 bases fit TRBD1. The CDR3 spans 21 residues. The V and J ends lost 5 bases and 4 bases, in that order; junction bases with no gene match: 23. Germline V gene data show CDR1 as LNHNV and CDR2 as YYDKDF (reference sequence). The CDR3 sequence: CATSDLTLGQPELGGANVLTF. The CDR3 region has the DNA TGTGCCACCAGCGACTTAACTTTGGGACAGCCTGAGCTGGGGGGGGCCAACGTCCTGACTTTC.

This clonotype has more than one count but fewer than ten. V and J are TRBV20-1 and TRBJ2-7, with D maybe TRBD2 (7 bases). There are 15 residues in the CDR3. CDR1 is DFQATT and CDR2 is SNEGSKA in the germline V gene (reference sequence). V was trimmed by 3 bases and J by 5 bases, leaving 20 bases between them. This CDR3 is CSARTRGASYDEQYF. The CDR3 nucleotides read TGCAGTGCTAGGACCCGGGGGGCGAGTTATGACGAGCAGTACTTC.

The sample holds a few counts of this clonotype. The gene calls are TRBV18 and TRBJ2-4; D is perhaps TRBD1 (6 bases). The ends were cut back, 6 bases at V and 0 bases at J, with 15 bases in the middle. The CDR3 contains 16 residues. CDR1 is KGHSH and CDR2 is LQKENI in the germline V gene. CDR3 in DNA: TGTGCCAGCTCCCCTTCGACAGGCCTAGCCAAAAACATTCAGTACTTC. Protein product: CASSPSTGLAKNIQYF.

This clonotype was counted between two and nine times. The DNA for the CDR3 is TGTGCCAGCAGCGTCGCCGGGTCCAGAGGCTATGAGCAGTTCTTC. Translating gives CASSVAGSRGYEQFF. V and J are TRBV7-6 and TRBJ2-1, with no clear D. Germline V CDR1 and CDR2: SGHVS, FNYEAQ. Trimming pared 5 bases from V and 8 bases from J, leaving 19 bases between. This CDR3 has 15 amino acids.

The chain has TRBV7-2 and TRBJ2-7, with 7 bases matching TRBD1. The ends lost 5 bases at V and 2 bases at J; junction bases unmatched: 6. The CDR3 totals 14 residues. Looked up from germline, CDR1 is SGHTA and CDR2 is FQGNSA. CDR3 sequence reads: CASSPVGQAYEQYF. DNA of the CDR3: TGTGCCAGCAGCCCAGTAGGACAGGCCTACGAGCAGTACTTC.

In its sample, this clonotype was seen a few times. The chain recombines TRBV9 with TRBJ2-4; D uncertain. CDR1 is SGDLS and CDR2 is YYNGEE in the germline V gene. This CDR3 is built from 15 residues. Trimming pared 4 bases from V and 0 bases from J, leaving 11 bases between. CDR3 bases: TGTGCCAGCAGCCCCGGATCCATAGCCAAAAACATTCAGTACTTC. Translating gives CASSPGSIAKNIQYF. Supplemented by reference TRBV9 and TRBJ2-4, the full variable domain reads DSGVTQTPKHLITATGQRVTLRCSPRSGDLSVYWYQQSLDQGLQFLIQYYNGEERAKGNILERFSAQQFPDLHSELNLSSLELGDSALYFCASSPGSIAKNIQYFGAGTRLSVL.

J is TRBJ2-1 and V is TRBV19, with 13 bases lining up with TRBD2. Germline CDR1 reads LNHDA; CDR2 reads SQIVND (reference sequence). This CDR3 comprises 13 residues. The trim removed 10 bases at V and 9 bases at J, leaving 6 bases unmatched. Here the CDR3 DNA reads TGTGCCACCTACGGGACTAGCGGGGCTGAGCAGTTCTTC. This sequence encodes CATYGTSGAEQFF.

The chain is built from TRBV6-5 and TRBJ2-7; D might be TRBD1 (5 bases). CDR1 and CDR2 from the germline V gene are MNHEY and SVGAGI. With 4 bases removed from V and 0 bases from J, the gap between germline ends came to 10 bases. CDR3 size: 14 residues. CDR3 nucleotide sequence: TGTGCCAGCAGTTTTTGGGGCAGCTCCTACGAGCAGTACTTC. It is translated as CASSFWGSSYEQYF.

This sequence joins TRBV30 and TRBJ2-7; 11 bases map to TRBD2. With V trimmed by 3 bases and J by 2 bases, 9 bases remained unmatched. CDR3 length: 16 amino acids. Per the germline V gene, CDR1 is GTSNPN and CDR2 is SVGIG (reference sequence). Written as DNA, the CDR3 is TGTGCCTGGAGGGGCCTGACTAGCGGGATAACCTACGAGCAGTACTTC. Translating it yields CAWRGLTSGITYEQYF.

This clonotype was seen a handful of times. The chain recombines TRBV12-3 or TRBV12-4 with TRBJ2-7; the match to TRBD2 covers 13 bases. CDR3 length: 14 residues. V shed 5 bases, J shed 5 bases, and the junction held 3 bases outside the gene matches. Here the CDR3 DNA reads TGTGCCAGCAGTGGGACTAGCGGGACCCACGAGCAGTACTTC. It yields the protein CASSGTSGTHEQYF.

The chain links TRBV19 to TRBJ2-7; 8 positions agree with TRBD2. Unmatched junction bases numbered 3, after V lost 0 bases and J lost 2 bases. The germline CDR1 and CDR2 sequences are LNHDA and SQIVND (reference sequence). CDR3 length: 15 residues. In DNA, the CDR3 is TGTGCCAGTAGTATAGAAGGGACTAGACCCTACGAGCAGTACTTC. It specifies CASSIEGTRPYEQYF.

This clonotype was seen a handful of times. The rearrangement uses TRBV6-2 or TRBV6-3 and TRBJ2-3; 7 bases are shared with TRBD1. The length of the CDR3 is 20 residues. J gave up 5 bases and V 6 bases, and 26 bases lay outside the gene matches. In germline, CDR1 is MNHEY, CDR2 SVGEGT. CDR3: CASRLPQPESTGPLKDTQYF. The CDR3 DNA reads TGTGCCAGCAGACTTCCCCAGCCCGAGTCGACAGGGCCCCTAAAAGATACGCAGTATTTT.

The chain is built from TRBV20-1 and TRBJ2-7; 9 positions agree with TRBD2. The CDR3 is 14 amino acids. Germline CDR1 reads DFQATT; CDR2 reads SNEGSKA (reference sequence). J gave up 1 base and V 6 bases, and 7 bases lay outside the gene matches. This CDR3 is CSAMSGRTSYEQYF. CDR3 coding DNA: TGCAGTGCCATGAGCGGGAGGACGTCCTACGAGCAGTACTTC.

A few counts support this clonotype. This chain links TRBV5-1 with TRBJ2-1; 12 bases line up with TRBD2. CDR3 length: 17 residues. CDR1 is SGHRS, CDR2 YFSETQ, per germline. The trim removed 2 bases at V and 4 bases at J, leaving 7 bases unmatched. The CDR3 sequence is CASSFRETSGGYNEQFF. In DNA, the CDR3 is TGCGCCAGCAGCTTCAGAGAGACTAGCGGGGGTTACAATGAGCAGTTCTTC.

This chain links TRBV28 with TRBJ2-3; 8 bases match TRBD2. V gave up 7 bases and J gave up 0 bases; unmatched junction bases: 6. Germline values: CDR1 MDHEN, CDR2 SYDVKM. This CDR3 is built from 15 residues. CDR3 loop: CASIAGRVSTDTQYF. The CDR3 coding sequence is TGTGCCAGCATAGCGGGAAGGGTCAGCACAGATACGCAGTATTTT.

V and J are TRBV6-1 and TRBJ2-5; D remains unclear. CDR3 size: 13 residues. Germline V CDR1 and CDR2: MNHNS, SASEGT. V dropped 7 bases and J dropped 0 bases, with 9 bases sitting between them. CDR3 sequence (DNA): TGTGCCAGCATCCCCGACAACCAAGAGACCCAGTACTTC. Protein: CASIPDNQETQYF.

Only a few counts were recorded for this clonotype. The V gene is TRBV27, the J gene TRBJ2-7; unclear D gene. CDR1 is MNHEY, CDR2 SMNVEV, per germline (reference sequence). Trimming cost V 6 bases and J 4 bases, with 22 bases left between them. CDR3 size: 16 residues. The CDR3 DNA reads TGTGCCAGCAGCCCGGCGCAAAAACTACGGCGTTACGAGCAGTACTTC. Translated, it gives CASSPAQKLRRYEQYF.

This clonotype came up a few times. The chain joins TRBV6-5 to TRBJ1-6, with D perhaps TRBD1 (6 bases). Germline CDR1 MNHEY, CDR2 SVGAGI. The CDR3 has 16 amino acids. With 0 bases removed from V and 4 bases from J, the gap between germline ends came to 10 bases. CDR3 in amino acids: CASSYSYQGYNSPLHF. The CDR3 coding sequence is TGTGCCAGCAGTTACTCTTATCAGGGGTATAATTCACCCCTCCACTTT.

This clonotype was seen at least ten times. CDR3 sequence (DNA): TGTGCCAGCAGCCCCGTGGGGACAGGGTTCTACGAGCAGTACTTC. It yields the protein CASSPVGTGFYEQYF. This chain joins TRBV7-9 and TRBJ2-7; 9 nucleotides match TRBD1. The V and J ends lost 5 bases and 3 bases, in that order; junction bases with no gene match: 8. In germline, CDR1 is SEHNR, CDR2 FQNEAQ (reference sequence). This CDR3 comprises 15 residues.